This TCR beta chain was sequenced in a study of blood T cell repertoires in COVID-19. Across the whole study: Some COVID-19 samples were acute and others convalescent; all came from the United States, Italy and Spain. T cells, B-cell-depleted T cells, or PBMCs supplied cDNA or gDNA.

Germline loops: CDR1 MGHRA, CDR2 YSYEKL. There are 15 residues in the CDR3. Trimming removed 3 bases from V and 4 bases from J; junction bases left unmatched: 5. In the original workflow: Estimation of nucleated cell counts was performed using reference gene primer amplification. Some clones are missing from TCRdb's copy, which holds only in-frame ones; the method was immunoSEQ multiplex PCR. V, J and clone size are those of that table, while D and trimming were read from the DNA. The table lists over 250,000 clones, 83% of them singletons, with over 8.5% in the top ten. V and J are TRBV4-1 and TRBJ1-5; TRBD1 matches 8 bases. This TCR was sampled from a woman aged 45 to 65 who had recovered from COVID-19. Sequencing input: peripheral blood. The CDR3 nucleotides read TGCGCCAGCAGCCACTATACAGGGGGAAATCAGCCCCAGCATTTT. Translated: CASSHYTGGNQPQHF.